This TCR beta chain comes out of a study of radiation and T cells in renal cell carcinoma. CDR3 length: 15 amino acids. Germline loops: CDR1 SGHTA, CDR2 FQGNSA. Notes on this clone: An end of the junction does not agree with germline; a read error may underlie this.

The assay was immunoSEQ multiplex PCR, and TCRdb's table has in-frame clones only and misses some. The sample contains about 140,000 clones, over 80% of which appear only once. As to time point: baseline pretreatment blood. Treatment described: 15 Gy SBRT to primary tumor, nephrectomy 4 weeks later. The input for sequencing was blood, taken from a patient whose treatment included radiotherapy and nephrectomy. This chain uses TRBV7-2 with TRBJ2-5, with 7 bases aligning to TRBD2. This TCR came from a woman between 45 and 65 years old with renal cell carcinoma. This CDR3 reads CASSLDLADQGTQYF. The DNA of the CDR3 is TGTGCCAGCAGCTTAGACCTAGCGGATCAAGGGACCCAGTACTTC.